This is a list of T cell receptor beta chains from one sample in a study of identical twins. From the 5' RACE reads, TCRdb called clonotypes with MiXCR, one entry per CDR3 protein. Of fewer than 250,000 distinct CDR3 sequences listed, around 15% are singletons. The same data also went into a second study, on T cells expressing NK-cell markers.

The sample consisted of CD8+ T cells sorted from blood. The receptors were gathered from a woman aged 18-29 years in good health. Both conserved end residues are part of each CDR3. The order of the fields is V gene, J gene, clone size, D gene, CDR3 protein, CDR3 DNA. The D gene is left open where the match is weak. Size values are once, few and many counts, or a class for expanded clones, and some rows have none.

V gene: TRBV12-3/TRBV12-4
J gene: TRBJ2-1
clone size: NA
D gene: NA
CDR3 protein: CASRPSAGSSYNEQFF
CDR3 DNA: TGTGCCAGCAGGCCCTCGGCTGGGAGCTCCTACAATGAGCAGTTCTTC

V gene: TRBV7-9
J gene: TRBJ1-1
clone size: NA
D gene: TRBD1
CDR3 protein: CASSFGTATEAFF
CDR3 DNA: TGTGCCAGCAGCTTTGGGACAGCCACTGAAGCTTTCTTT

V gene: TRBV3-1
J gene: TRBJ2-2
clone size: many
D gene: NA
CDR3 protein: CASSQDRFRYTGELFF
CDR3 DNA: TGTGCCAGCAGCCAAGATAGGTTCCGTTACACCGGGGAGCTGTTTTTT

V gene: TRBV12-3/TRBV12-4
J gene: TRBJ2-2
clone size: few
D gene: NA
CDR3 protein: CASGTSSNTGELFF
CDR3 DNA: TGTGCCAGCGGGACATCATCGAACACCGGGGAGCTGTTTTTT

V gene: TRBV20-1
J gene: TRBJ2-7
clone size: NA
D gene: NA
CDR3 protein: CSAFQGSQQYF
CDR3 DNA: TGCAGTGCTTTCCAGGGGAGTCAGCAGTACTTC

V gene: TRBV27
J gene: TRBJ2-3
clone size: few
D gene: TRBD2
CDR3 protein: CASSLGLATAVSDTQYF
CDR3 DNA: TGTGCCAGCAGTTTGGGACTAGCGACGGCTGTCTCAGATACGCAGTATTTT

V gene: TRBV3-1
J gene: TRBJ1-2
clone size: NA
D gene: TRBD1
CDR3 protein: CASSLYRGSNYGYTF
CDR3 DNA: TGTGCCAGCAGCCTCTACAGGGGTTCTAACTATGGCTACACCTTC

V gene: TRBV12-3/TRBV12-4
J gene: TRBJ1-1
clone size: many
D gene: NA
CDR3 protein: CASSLGGAEAFF
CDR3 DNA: TGTGCCAGCAGCTTAGGGGGGGCTGAAGCTTTCTTT

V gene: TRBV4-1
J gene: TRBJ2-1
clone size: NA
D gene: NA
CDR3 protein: CASSQAQVPGNEQFF
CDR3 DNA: TGCGCCAGCAGCCAAGCACAGGTTCCCGGCAATGAGCAGTTCTTC

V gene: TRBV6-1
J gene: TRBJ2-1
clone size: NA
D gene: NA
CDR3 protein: CASGGTEGYNEQFF
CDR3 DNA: TGTGCCAGCGGGGGGACAGAAGGCTACAATGAGCAGTTCTTC

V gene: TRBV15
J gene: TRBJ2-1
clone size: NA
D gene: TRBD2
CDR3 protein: CATSRDRGGRANNEQFF
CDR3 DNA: TGTGCCACCAGCAGAGATCGTGGCGGGAGGGCGAACAATGAGCAGTTCTTC

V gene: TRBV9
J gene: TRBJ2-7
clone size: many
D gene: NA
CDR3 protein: CASSVGGNSYEQYF
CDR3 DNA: TGTGCCAGCAGCGTAGGAGGGAACTCCTACGAGCAGTACTTC

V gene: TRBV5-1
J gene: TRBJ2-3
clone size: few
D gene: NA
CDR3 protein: CASSFYTTDTQYF
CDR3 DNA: TGCGCCAGCAGTTTTTACACCACAGATACGCAGTATTTT

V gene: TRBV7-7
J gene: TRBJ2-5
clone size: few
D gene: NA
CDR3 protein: CASSQSPGRETQYF
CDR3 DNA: TGTGCTAGCAGCCAAAGCCCCGGCCGGGAGACCCAGTACTTC

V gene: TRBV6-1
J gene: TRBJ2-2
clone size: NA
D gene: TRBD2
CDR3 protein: CASSPFAGTSNTGELFF
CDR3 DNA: TGTGCCAGCAGCCCTTTCGCCGGGACTAGCAACACCGGGGAGCTGTTTTTT

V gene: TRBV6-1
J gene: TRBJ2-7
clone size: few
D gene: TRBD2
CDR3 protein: CASTTFAGEHEQYF
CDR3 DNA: TGTGCCAGCACCACCTTCGCGGGGGAACACGAGCAGTACTTC

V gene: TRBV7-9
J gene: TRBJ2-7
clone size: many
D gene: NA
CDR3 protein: CASRPGHSSYEQYF
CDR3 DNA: TGTGCCAGCAGACCGGGACACAGCTCCTACGAGCAGTACTTC

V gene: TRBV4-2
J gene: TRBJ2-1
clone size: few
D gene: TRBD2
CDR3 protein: CASSTRLAGGGKAYNEQFF
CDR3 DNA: TGTGCCAGCAGCACACGACTAGCGGGGGGCGGGAAGGCCTACAATGAGCAGTTCTTC

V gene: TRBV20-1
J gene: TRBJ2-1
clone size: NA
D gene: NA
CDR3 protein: CSASAIADSYNEQFF
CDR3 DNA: TGCAGTGCTAGCGCTATAGCGGACTCCTACAATGAGCAGTTCTTC

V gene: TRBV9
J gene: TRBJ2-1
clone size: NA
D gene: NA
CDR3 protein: CASSDGQEQFF
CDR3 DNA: TGTGCCAGCAGCGACGGGCAAGAGCAGTTCTTC

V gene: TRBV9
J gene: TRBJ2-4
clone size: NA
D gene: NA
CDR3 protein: CASSPEVKNIQYF
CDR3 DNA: TGTGCCAGCAGCCCGGAGGTAAAAAACATTCAGTACTTC

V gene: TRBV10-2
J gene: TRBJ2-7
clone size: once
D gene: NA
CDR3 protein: CASSVWGLNEQYF
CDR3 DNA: TGCGCCAGCAGTGTCTGGGGGCTCAACGAGCAGTACTTC

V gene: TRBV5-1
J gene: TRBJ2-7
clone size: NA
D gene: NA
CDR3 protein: CASSLETVYSSYEQYF
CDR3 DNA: TGCGCCAGCAGCTTGGAAACAGTATATTCCTCCTACGAGCAGTACTTC

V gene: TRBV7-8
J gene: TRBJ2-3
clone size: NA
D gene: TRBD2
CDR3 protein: CASSSPQGLARDTQYF
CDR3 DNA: TGTGCCAGCAGCTCGCCCCAGGGACTAGCAAGGGATACGCAGTATTTT

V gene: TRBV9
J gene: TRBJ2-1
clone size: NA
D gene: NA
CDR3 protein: CASSVGSSSGNEQFF
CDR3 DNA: TGTGCCAGCAGCGTAGGATCTAGCTCTGGGAATGAGCAGTTCTTC

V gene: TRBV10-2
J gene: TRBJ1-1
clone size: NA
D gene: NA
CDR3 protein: CASRGGGGEAFF
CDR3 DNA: TGCGCCAGCAGGGGGGGGGGTGGTGAAGCTTTCTTT

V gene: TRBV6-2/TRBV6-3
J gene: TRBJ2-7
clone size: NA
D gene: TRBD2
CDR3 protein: CASSYPFGGWEQYF
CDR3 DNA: TGTGCCAGCAGTTACCCCTTCGGGGGGTGGGAGCAGTACTTC

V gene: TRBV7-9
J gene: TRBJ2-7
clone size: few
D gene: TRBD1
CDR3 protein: CASSSRPGQGSYEQYF
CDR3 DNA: TGTGCCAGCAGCTCACGACCGGGACAGGGGTCCTACGAGCAGTACTTC

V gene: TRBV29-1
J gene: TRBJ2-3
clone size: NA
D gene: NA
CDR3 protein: CSAEADTQYF
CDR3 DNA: TGCAGCGCCGAGGCAGATACGCAGTATTTT

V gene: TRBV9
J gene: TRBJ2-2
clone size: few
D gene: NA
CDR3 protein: CASSVDGAGELFF
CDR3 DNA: TGTGCCAGCAGCGTAGATGGGGCCGGGGAGCTGTTTTTT

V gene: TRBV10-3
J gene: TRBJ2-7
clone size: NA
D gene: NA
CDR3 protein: CAISEQGREQYF
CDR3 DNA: TGTGCCATCAGTGAGCAGGGACGCGAGCAGTACTTC

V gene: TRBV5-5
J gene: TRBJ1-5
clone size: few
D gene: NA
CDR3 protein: CASSADNNQPQHF
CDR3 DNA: TGTGCCAGCAGCGCTGATAACAATCAGCCCCAGCATTTT

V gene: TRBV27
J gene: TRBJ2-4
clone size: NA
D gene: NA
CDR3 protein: CASSLGGLKNIQYF
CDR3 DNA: TGTGCCAGCAGTTTAGGGGGCCTCAAAAACATTCAGTACTTC

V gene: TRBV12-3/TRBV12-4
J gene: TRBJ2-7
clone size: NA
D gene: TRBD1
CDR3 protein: CASSLEDRVPAYEQYF
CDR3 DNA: TGTGCCAGCAGTTTAGAGGACAGGGTACCGGCCTACGAGCAGTACTTC

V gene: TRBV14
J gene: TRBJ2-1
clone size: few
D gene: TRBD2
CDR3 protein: CASSQGRGGLYNEQFF
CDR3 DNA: TGTGCCAGCAGCCAAGGTCGGGGGGGGCTTTACAATGAGCAGTTCTTC

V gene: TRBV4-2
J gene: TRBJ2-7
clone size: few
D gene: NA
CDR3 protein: CASSGAGAGAQLYEQYF
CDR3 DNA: TGTGCCAGCAGTGGGGCGGGGGCAGGGGCCCAACTCTACGAGCAGTACTTC

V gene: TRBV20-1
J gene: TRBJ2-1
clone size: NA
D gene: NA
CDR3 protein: CSARAEEVEQFF
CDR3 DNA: TGCAGTGCTAGAGCGGAGGAAGTCGAGCAGTTCTTC

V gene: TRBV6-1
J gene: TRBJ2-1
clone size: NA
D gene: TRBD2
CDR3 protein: CASSISAGVGNNEQFF
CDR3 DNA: TGTGCCAGCAGTATAAGCGCGGGAGTCGGAAACAATGAGCAGTTCTTC

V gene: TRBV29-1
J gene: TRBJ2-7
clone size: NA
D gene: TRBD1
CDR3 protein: CSVWTGSSYEQYF
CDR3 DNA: TGCAGCGTTTGGACAGGGAGCTCCTACGAGCAGTACTTC

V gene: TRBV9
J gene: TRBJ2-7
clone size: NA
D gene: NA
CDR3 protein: CASSVGAEIFEQYF
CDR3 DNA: TGTGCCAGCAGCGTTGGGGCCGAGATTTTCGAGCAGTACTTC

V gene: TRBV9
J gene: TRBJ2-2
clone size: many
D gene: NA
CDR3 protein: CASSPTPRIAILEGELFF
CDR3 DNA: TGTGCCAGCAGCCCGACCCCGAGGATAGCGATATTGGAGGGGGAGCTGTTTTTT

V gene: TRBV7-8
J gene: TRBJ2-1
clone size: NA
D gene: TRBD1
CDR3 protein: CASSQGAGKVNEQFF
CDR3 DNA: TGTGCCAGCAGCCAGGGGGCGGGGAAGGTCAATGAGCAGTTCTTC

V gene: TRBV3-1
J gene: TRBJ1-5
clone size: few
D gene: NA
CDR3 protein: CASSQGSQPQHF
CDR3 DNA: TGTGCCAGCAGCCAGGGAAGTCAGCCCCAGCATTTT

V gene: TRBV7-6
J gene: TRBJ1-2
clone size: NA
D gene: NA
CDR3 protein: CASSDKAGALYYGYTF
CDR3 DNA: TGTGCCAGCAGCGACAAGGCAGGGGCCTTATACTATGGCTACACCTTC

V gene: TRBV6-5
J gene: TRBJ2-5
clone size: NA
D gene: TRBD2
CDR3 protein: CASSLTSAQETQYF
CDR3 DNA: TGTGCCAGCAGTTTGACTAGCGCACAAGAGACCCAGTACTTC

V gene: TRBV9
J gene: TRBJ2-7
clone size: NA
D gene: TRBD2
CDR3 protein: CASSATGLSSYEQYF
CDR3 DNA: TGTGCCAGCAGCGCGACGGGACTATCCTCCTACGAGCAGTACTTC

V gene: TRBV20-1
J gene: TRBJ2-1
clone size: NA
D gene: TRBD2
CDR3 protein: CSAAGTSAYNEQFF
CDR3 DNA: TGCAGTGCGGCCGGGACTAGCGCCTACAATGAGCAGTTCTTC

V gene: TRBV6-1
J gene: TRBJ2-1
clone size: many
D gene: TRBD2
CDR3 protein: CAISRTSGDYNEQFF
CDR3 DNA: TGTGCCATTTCTAGGACTAGCGGAGACTACAATGAGCAGTTCTTC

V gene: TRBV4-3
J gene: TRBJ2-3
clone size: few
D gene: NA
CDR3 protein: CASSQDWGVRTDTQYF
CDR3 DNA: TGCGCCAGCAGCCAAGATTGGGGAGTTAGAACAGATACGCAGTATTTT

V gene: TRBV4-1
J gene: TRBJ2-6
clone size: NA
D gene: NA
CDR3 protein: CASSQDPRISGANVLTF
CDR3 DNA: TGCGCCAGCAGCCAAGATCCAAGGATCTCTGGGGCCAACGTCCTGACTTTC

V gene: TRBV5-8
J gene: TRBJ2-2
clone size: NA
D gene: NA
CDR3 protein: CASSLGVTMNTGELFF
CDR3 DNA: TGTGCCAGCAGCTTGGGGGTGACCATGAACACCGGGGAGCTGTTTTTT

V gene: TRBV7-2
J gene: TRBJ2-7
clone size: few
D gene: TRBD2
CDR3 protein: CASSLGIGREYEQYF
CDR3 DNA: TGTGCCAGCAGCTTAGGTATCGGGAGGGAATACGAGCAGTACTTC

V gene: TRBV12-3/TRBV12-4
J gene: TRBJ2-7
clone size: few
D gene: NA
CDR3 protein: CASRPSPGRLAYEQYF
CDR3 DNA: TGTGCCAGCAGGCCCTCGCCTGGACGTCTAGCCTACGAGCAGTACTTC

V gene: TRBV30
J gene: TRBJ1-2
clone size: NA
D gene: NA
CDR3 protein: CAWSESGTYGYTF
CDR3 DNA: TGTGCCTGGAGTGAGTCCGGGACCTATGGCTACACCTTC

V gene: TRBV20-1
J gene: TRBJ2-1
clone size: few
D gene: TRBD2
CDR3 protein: CSARDPISGYNEQFF
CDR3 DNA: TGCAGTGCTAGAGATCCCATTAGCGGGTACAATGAGCAGTTCTTC

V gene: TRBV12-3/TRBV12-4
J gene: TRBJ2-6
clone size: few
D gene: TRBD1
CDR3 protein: CASSPGGRSSGANVLTF
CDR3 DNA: TGTGCCAGCAGCCCAGGGGGTCGTAGCTCTGGGGCCAACGTCCTGACTTTC

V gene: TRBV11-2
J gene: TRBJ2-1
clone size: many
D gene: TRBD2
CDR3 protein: CASSALAGGSSYNEQFF
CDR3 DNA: TGTGCCAGCAGCGCACTAGCGGGAGGTAGCTCCTACAATGAGCAGTTCTTC

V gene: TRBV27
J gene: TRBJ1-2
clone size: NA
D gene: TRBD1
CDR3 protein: CASSYRGGYTF
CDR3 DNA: TGTGCCAGCAGTTACAGGGGTGGCTACACCTTC

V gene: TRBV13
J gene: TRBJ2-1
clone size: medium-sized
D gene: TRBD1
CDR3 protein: CASSDRATYNEQFF
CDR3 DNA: TGTGCCAGCAGCGACAGGGCAACCTACAATGAGCAGTTCTTC